The 6 T cell receptor beta chains in this list originate from one sample, sequenced in a study of blood T cells in healthy people across ages. With a J-beta primer mix and a sample-barcoded 5' primer, a second PCR ran about 7 to 12 cycles. TCRdb ran MiXCR on the 5' RACE reads and lists one entry per CDR3 protein. The data contain some 1,800,000 distinct CDR3 sequences, approximately 39% of them singletons. The sample was blood. The receptors shown here come from a human donor in good health.

The chain uses TRBV20-1 and TRBJ2-7, with 8 bases matching TRBD1. Germline loops: CDR1 DFQATT, CDR2 SNEGSKA (reference sequence). V shed 2 bases, J shed 5 bases, and the junction held 5 bases outside the gene matches. The CDR3 is made up of 13 amino acids. CDR3 nucleotide sequence: TGCAGTGCTAGACCAGGGGGCATAAACGAGCAGTACTTC. It yields the protein CSARPGGINEQYF.

The chain links TRBV20-1 to TRBJ1-5, with 8 bases matching TRBD1. This CDR3 has 15 residues. Germline assignment: CDR1 DFQATT and CDR2 SNEGSKA (reference sequence). The trim removed 3 bases at V and 6 bases at J, leaving 10 bases unmatched. CDR3 sequence reads: CSASITGQGGQPQHF. CDR3 coding DNA: TGCAGTGCTAGTATCACCGGACAGGGCGGTCAGCCCCAGCATTTT.

There are a few counts of this clonotype. This rearrangement joins TRBV7-9 to TRBJ2-7, with a tentative D call TRBD2 (5 bases). Trimming pared 5 bases from V and 3 bases from J, leaving 23 bases between. The CDR3 consists of 17 residues. Germline V gives CDR1 SEHNR, CDR2 FQNEAQ (reference sequence). CDR3 coding DNA: TGTGCCAGCAGCCCTCCCACTAGATCCTTAGTCGACTACGAGCAGTACTTC. It codes for CASSPPTRSLVDYEQYF.

This clonotype was seen only once. The chain combines TRBV2 with TRBJ2-7; D is unclear. The CDR3 extends over 12 amino acids. CDR1 and CDR2 (germline): SNHLY, FYNNEI. Trimming cost V 3 bases and J 3 bases, with 6 bases left between them. The CDR3 bases are TGTGCCAGCAGTGACGACTTCTACGAGCAGTACTTC. It encodes CASSDDFYEQYF.

This CDR3 reads CSALTGGNYEQYF. The CDR3 nucleotides read TGCAGTGCTCTTACAGGGGGCAACTACGAGCAGTACTTC. V and J are TRBV20-1 and TRBJ2-7; 9 bases align to TRBD1. CDR1 and CDR2 from the germline V gene are DFQATT and SNEGSKA (reference sequence). Trimming removed 5 bases from V and 3 bases from J; junction bases left unmatched: 5. The CDR3 is 13 amino acids.

This clonotype appeared a few times. The rearrangement joins TRBV20-1 to TRBJ2-3; 7 bases match TRBD1. CDR1 DFQATT and CDR2 SNEGSKA come from the germline V gene (reference sequence). The CDR3 runs to 13 residues. J gave up 6 bases and V 4 bases, and 7 bases lay outside the gene matches. The CDR3 DNA is TGCAGTGCTATGAAGGGGGCCTCGGATACGCAGTATTTT. Its translation is CSAMKGASDTQYF.